What follows are 11 T cell receptor beta chains derived from one specimen sequenced in a study of cytomegalovirus exposure and HLA in healthy donors. With 60 Vbeta and 13 Jbeta primers, the PCR was carried out. Profiling relied on immunoSEQ multiplex PCR, and the TCRdb table lists in-frame clones only, not all of them. The table lists roughly 79,000 clones. The sample taken for sequencing was PBMCs. These receptors came from a man aged 25-45 years in good health and CMV-seronegative.

The V call is TRBV20-1, the J call TRBJ1-1; D not certain. V was clipped by 4 bases and J by 5 bases, with 5 bases between them. The CDR3 has 10 amino acids. In germline, CDR1 is DFQATT, CDR2 SNEGSKA (reference sequence). The CDR3 DNA follows: TGCAGTGCTATCTTGACTGAAGCTTTCTTT. This gives the protein CSAILTEAFF.

This chain joins TRBV27 and TRBJ2-7; the D gene is possibly TRBD1 (6 bases). The CDR3 loop spans 13 amino acids. Looked up from germline, CDR1 is MNHEY and CDR2 is SMNVEV (reference sequence). V gave up 3 bases and J gave up 4 bases, with 10 bases separating them. CDR3 in DNA: TGTGCCAGCAGTTTTGGCAGGGGATACGAGCAGTACTTC. This codes for CASSFGRGYEQYF.

The rearrangement links TRBV5-6 to TRBJ2-7, with 7 bases fitting TRBD1. V shed 1 base and J 6 bases; nucleotides not matched to a gene: 4. There are 13 residues in the CDR3. The germline gives CDR1 SGHDT, CDR2 YYEEEE. The CDR3 sequence is CASSLRPGGEQYF. CDR3 DNA sequence: TGTGCCAGCAGCTTGAGGCCAGGGGGCGAGCAGTACTTC.

The rearrangement links TRBV6-5 to TRBJ2-5, with 12 bases aligning to TRBD2. The V gene's germline CDR1 is MNHEY and CDR2 SVGAGI. Germline trimming cut 0 bases from V and 5 bases from J; bases unmatched to any gene: 4. The CDR3 has 16 residues. DNA for the CDR3: TGTGCCAGCAGTTACTCGACTAGCGGGAGTGGGGAGACCCAGTACTTC. This codes for CASSYSTSGSGETQYF.

The J gene is TRBJ1-2, the V gene TRBV6-1, with 7 bases that match TRBD1. V lost 10 bases, J lost 5 bases, and 13 bases stayed unmatched. Germline CDR1 MNHNS, CDR2 SASEGT. The length of the CDR3 is 14 residues. CDR3: CATLPRGLEYGYTF. CDR3 in DNA: TGTGCCACCTTACCTAGGGGGCTTGAGTATGGCTACACCTTC.

The chain has TRBV9 and TRBJ2-1; 8 positions match TRBD1. Germline CDR1 reads SGDLS; CDR2 reads YYNGEE. This CDR3 spans 21 amino acids. V was pared by 0 bases and J by 1 base, with 18 bases of the junction left unmatched. The CDR3 sequence is CASSVATGGTGASPSYNEQFF. The CDR3, as DNA: TGTGCCAGCAGCGTAGCTACAGGCGGGACAGGAGCATCTCCTTCCTACAATGAGCAGTTCTTC.

The chain recombines TRBV5-6 with TRBJ2-2, with a possible D match to TRBD1 (7 bases). Trimming took 7 bases from V and 4 from J, leaving 17 bases between them. Germline V gene data show CDR1 as SGHDT and CDR2 as YYEEEE. This CDR3 is 15 amino acids long. The CDR3 nucleotides are TGTGCCAGCTCAAAGGGGGGACAGCTCACCGGGGAGCTGTTTTTT. This translates into CASSKGGQLTGELFF. The variable domain in full, with the rest retrieved from reference TRBV5-6 and TRBJ2-2, is DAGVTQSPTHLIKTRGQQVTLRCSPKSGHDTVSWYQQALGQGPQFIFQYYEEEERQRGNFPDRFSGHQFPNYSSELNVNALLLGDSALYLCASSKGGQLTGELFFGEGSRLTVL.

The chain couples TRBV9 to TRBJ2-5, with TRBD2 identical over 9 bases. CDR3 length equals 15 residues. The V segment lost 3 bases and the J segment 7 bases; nucleotides outside the gene matches: 10. The V gene's germline CDR1 is SGDLS and CDR2 YYNGEE. CDR3 nucleotide sequence: TGTGCCAGCAGCGGGGGGGGCCTAGCGGGAATGACCCAGTACTTC. Translating it yields CASSGGGLAGMTQYF. Combining the CDR3 with reference TRBV9 and TRBJ2-5 gives the whole variable domain DSGVTQTPKHLITATGQRVTLRCSPRSGDLSVYWYQQSLDQGLQFLIQYYNGEERAKGNILERFSAQQFPDLHSELNLSSLELGDSALYFCASSGGGLAGMTQYFGPGTRLLVL.

For the CDR3, the DNA is TGTGCCAGCAGCTTGAGGGGTAACTATGGCTACACCTTC. This gives the protein CASSLRGNYGYTF. This rearrangement joins TRBV5-4 to TRBJ1-2; D might be TRBD1 (5 bases). V dropped 1 base and J dropped 1 base, with 5 bases sitting between them. The length of the CDR3 is 13 residues. CDR1 is SGHNT, CDR2 YYREEE, per germline (reference sequence).

The chain couples TRBV10-2 to TRBJ1-6; weak D call: TRBD1 (6 bases). The germline V gene encodes CDR1 WSHSY and CDR2 SAAADI. The CDR3 spans 16 residues. Trimming shortened V by 2 bases and J by 6 bases, and 14 bases separated the two germline ends. DNA for the CDR3: TGCGCCAGCAGTGAGCCCCGGGGGGCCCTTAATTCACCCCTCCACTTT. This codes for CASSEPRGALNSPLHF.

The rearrangement joins TRBV15 to TRBJ2-7; no definite D call. CDR1 is LNHNV and CDR2 is YYDKDF in the germline V gene (reference sequence). The CDR3 has 15 amino acids. Trimming cost V 2 bases and J 7 bases, with 18 bases left between them. The CDR3: CATSRNHRYMREQYF. CDR3 bases: TGTGCCACCAGCAGAAACCATCGATACATGAGGGAGCAGTACTTC.